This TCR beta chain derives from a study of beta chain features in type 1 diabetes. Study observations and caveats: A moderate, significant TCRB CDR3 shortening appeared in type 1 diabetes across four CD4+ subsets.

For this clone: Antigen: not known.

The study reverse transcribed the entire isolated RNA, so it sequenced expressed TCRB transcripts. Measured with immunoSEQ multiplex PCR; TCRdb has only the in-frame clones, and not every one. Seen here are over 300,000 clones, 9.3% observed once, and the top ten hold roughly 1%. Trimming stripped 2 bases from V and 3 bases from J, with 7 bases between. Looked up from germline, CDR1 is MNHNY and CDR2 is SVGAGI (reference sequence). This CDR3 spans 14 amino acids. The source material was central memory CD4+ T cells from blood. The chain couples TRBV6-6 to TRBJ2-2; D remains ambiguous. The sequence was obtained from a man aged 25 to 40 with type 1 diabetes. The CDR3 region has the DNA TGTGCCAGCAGTTACCTCCGGGACACCGGGGAGCTGTTTTTT. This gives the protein CASSYLRDTGELFF.